These 5 T cell receptor beta chains originate from one sample sequenced in a study of T cells in women clearing cervical HPV infection. Repertoires were generated with immunoSEQ multiplex PCR, while TCRdb's copy carries only in-frame clones and drops some. The specimen's table records tens of thousands of clones. The sequenced sample was blood buffy coat. These receptors all come from a woman between 18 and 69 years old with a cervical HPV16 infection that either progressed to CIN3+ or cleared (not recorded which).

On this clone itself: The read ends 3 residues shy of where the CDR3 ends; the end is completed using the germline J gene. The chain employs TRBV5-1 and TRBJ2-2, with 9 nucleotides matching TRBD2. J was trimmed by 0 bases and V by 3 bases; bases with no gene match: 15. This CDR3 is built from 20 residues. CDR1 is SGHRS, CDR2 YFSETQ, per germline. The part of the CDR3 DNA that was read is TGCGCCAGCAGCTCCCGCTCTGCGCCGGCTAGCGGGACGAACACCGGGGAG. Translation gives CASSSRSAPASGTNTGE. Given in full, the CDR3 is CASSSRSAPASGTNTGELFF.

As to this clone: The CDR3 end lies 3 residues beyond the end of the read and is filled in from the germline J gene. V and J are TRBV6-2 or TRBV6-3 and TRBJ2-5, with 9 bases fitting TRBD1. CDR3 length: 15 residues. Germline lookup yields CDR1 MNHEY and CDR2 SVGEGT. V gave up 2 bases and J gave up 7 bases; unmatched junction bases: 8. This CDR3 is CASSYRTGGVGTQYF. The covered CDR3 bases are TGTGCCAGCAGTTACCGTACAGGGGGCGTAGGGACC.

Of note for this clone: The read ends 3 residues before the CDR3 terminus; that terminus is restored from the germline J gene. The chain couples TRBV19 to TRBJ2-3; tentative D call: TRBD2 (7 bases). Germline V gives CDR1 LNHDA, CDR2 SQIVND (reference sequence). CDR3 length: 14 residues. Trimming removed 8 bases at V and 2 bases at J, with 14 bases between. This CDR3 is CASRRGGATDTQYF. The sequenced part of the CDR3 DNA is TGTGCCAGTCGAAGGGGGGGGGCCACAGATACG. Variable domain in full (rest from reference TRBV19 and TRBJ2-3): DGGITQSPKYLFRKEGQNVTLSCEQNLNHDAMYWYRQDPGQGLRLIYYSQIVNDFQKGDIAEGYSVSREKKESFPLTVTSAQKNPTAFYLCASRRGGATDTQYFGPGTRLTVL.

For this clone: Sequencing ends 3 residues short of the CDR3 end; the germline J gene provides the rest. The J gene is TRBJ2-7, the V gene TRBV5-5; D is unresolved. Germline V gene sequence: CDR1 SGHKS, CDR2 YYEKEE (reference sequence). The ends were cut back, 3 bases at V and 5 bases at J, with 12 bases in the middle. The CDR3 length is 13 residues. CDR3 protein: CASSSHRRNEQYF. The DNA read from the CDR3 is TGTGCCAGCAGCTCCCACCGGCGGAACGAG.

About this clone itself: From the germline J gene comes the end of the CDR3, since the read stops 3 residues before it. The V call is TRBV7-9, the J call TRBJ1-4; 7 bases match TRBD1. CDR1 and CDR2 from the germline V gene are SEHNR and FQNEAQ (reference sequence). J lost 5 bases, V lost 5 bases, and 8 bases had no gene match. This CDR3 is 15 amino acids long. The part of the CDR3 DNA that was read is TGTGCCAGCAGCATAACCGGGACAGTAAATGAAAAA. Its translation: CASSITGTVNEK. The full-length CDR3 reads as CASSITGTVNEKLFF.